The source of this T cell receptor (beta chain) is a study of shared clonotypes between healthy human individuals. Sorted-subset replicate PCR reactions were performed with about 200 ng DNA, corresponding to 30,000 to 35,000 T cell genomes. Sequenced by immunoSEQ multiplex PCR; TCRdb stores in-frame clones only, minus some. The table shows about 710,000 clones, with over 55% occurring only once. The donors, all of them Caucasian adults, lived in Nashville, Tennessee. There are 15 residues in the CDR3. With 0 bases clipped from V and 4 bases from J, the junction kept 3 bases outside the gene matches. CDR1 and CDR2 (germline): SGHDN, FVKESK.

The chain combines TRBV14 with TRBJ2-3, with 8 bases matching TRBD1. The sequencing sample was made of memory CD4+ T cells sorted from blood. Subset of the sample: CD45RA-negative fraction. The TCR originated in a woman in her 30s in good health. The DNA for the CDR3 is TGTGCCAGCAGCCAAGAGTCAGGGGGCCCAGATACGCAGTATTTT. Translated: CASSQESGGPDTQYF.